This is a list of T cell receptor beta chains from one sample in a study of T cells after yellow fever vaccination. TCRdb called the 5' RACE reads again in MiXCR, with one record for every CDR3 protein. The sample has 500,000 to 650,000 distinct CDR3 sequences, more than 9% seen once. The source was PBMCs, collected on the day of the yellow fever booster vaccination. These TCRs come from a man aged 25 to 40 who received the YFV17D yellow fever vaccine. Both conserved end residues are part of each CDR3. The order of the fields is J gene, D gene, clone size, V gene, CDR3 protein, CDR3 DNA. A D gene is named only where the DNA matches it firmly. The size entry is marked missing in some rows and otherwise reads once, few, many or a size class.

TRBJ2-7,.,.,TRBV7-2,CASSLALGLPTYEQYF,TGTGCCAGCAGCTTAGCGTTGGGACTCCCGACCTACGAGCAGTACTTC
TRBJ2-1,.,few,TRBV24-1,CATSDPTYLDNEQFF,TGTGCCACCAGTGACCCGACCTACCTCGACAATGAGCAGTTCTTC
TRBJ1-2,.,few,TRBV20-1,CSAPQLYGYTF,TGCAGTGCTCCTCAATTGTATGGCTACACCTTC
TRBJ2-5,.,few,TRBV30,CAWVDKGTQYF,TGTGCCTGGGTCGATAAAGGGACCCAGTACTTC
TRBJ1-2,TRBD1,.,TRBV12-3/TRBV12-4,CASRSTGTGKKANYGYTF,TGTGCCAGCAGGTCTACCGGGACAGGGAAAAAAGCTAACTATGGCTACACCTTC
TRBJ2-1,TRBD2,few,TRBV12-3/TRBV12-4,CASSFTTSTYNEQFF,TGTGCCAGCAGTTTTACGACTAGCACCTACAATGAGCAGTTCTTC
TRBJ2-1,TRBD2,.,TRBV20-1,CSAALAGGNEQFF,TGCAGTGCTGCACTAGCGGGAGGAAATGAGCAGTTCTTC
TRBJ2-7,TRBD2,.,TRBV19,CASSPPGTSSSREQYF,TGTGCCAGTAGTCCTCCAGGGACTAGCTCCTCTCGTGAGCAGTACTTC
TRBJ2-1,TRBD1,.,TRBV20-1,CSAPRGQYNEQFF,TGCAGTGCTCCTAGGGGACAGTACAATGAGCAGTTCTTC
TRBJ2-1,TRBD1,few,TRBV7-3,CASSRDRTAYNEQFF,TGTGCCAGCTCCCGGGACAGGACTGCCTACAATGAGCAGTTCTTC
TRBJ2-5,.,few,TRBV4-3,CASSQSSPGRKETQYF,TGCGCCAGCAGCCAATCGTCTCCGGGACGGAAAGAGACCCAGTACTTC
TRBJ2-5,TRBD1,.,TRBV20-1,CSRDRGLGETQYF,TGCAGTCGGGACAGGGGGCTGGGGGAGACCCAGTACTTC
TRBJ2-5,TRBD2,.,TRBV5-1,CASSLDGRAFSGETQYF,TGCGCCAGCAGCTTGGACGGGAGGGCCTTTTCGGGAGAGACCCAGTACTTC
TRBJ2-1,TRBD1,few,TRBV4-2,CASSQADRAPYNEQFF,TGTGCCAGCAGCCAAGCGGACAGGGCCCCCTACAATGAGCAGTTCTTC
TRBJ2-5,.,few,TRBV9,CASSVGSGVGQETQYF,TGTGCCAGCAGCGTAGGAAGCGGAGTGGGACAAGAGACCCAGTACTTC
TRBJ2-7,TRBD1,few,TRBV7-2,CASRPSGQRFYEQYF,TGTGCCAGCAGGCCCTCGGGACAGAGGTTCTACGAGCAGTACTTC
TRBJ2-1,.,.,TRBV11-2,CASREQGSGNEQFF,TGTGCCAGCAGGGAACAGGGCTCGGGCAATGAGCAGTTCTTC
TRBJ2-3,TRBD1,few,TRBV7-2,CASSPGQGVRTDTQYF,TGTGCCAGCAGTCCAGGACAGGGGGTGAGAACAGATACGCAGTATTTT
TRBJ2-1,TRBD2,.,TRBV7-2,CASSLGTSGAFYNEQFF,TGTGCCAGCAGCTTAGGCACTAGCGGGGCATTCTACAATGAGCAGTTCTTC
TRBJ1-1,.,.,TRBV7-9,CASSLRRAENTEAFF,TGTGCCAGCAGCTTAAGACGAGCAGAGAACACTGAAGCTTTCTTT
TRBJ1-2,.,few,TRBV28,CASSFGVYGYTF,TGTGCCAGCAGTTTTGGGGTCTATGGCTACACCTTC
TRBJ2-3,TRBD2,.,TRBV6-1,CASRSFSGSTDTQYF,TGTGCCAGCAGATCCTTTAGCGGGAGCACAGATACGCAGTATTTT
TRBJ2-2,.,few,TRBV11-1,CASSNAGIQYLNTGELFF,TGTGCCAGCAGCAATGCCGGGATCCAATACCTAAACACCGGGGAGCTGTTTTTT
TRBJ2-2,TRBD1,few,TRBV12-3/TRBV12-4,CASSEQGDTGELFF,TGTGCCAGCAGCGAACAGGGGGACACCGGGGAGCTGTTTTTT